This is a list of T cell receptor beta chains from one sample in a study of PD-L1 blockade in urothelial cancer. The repertoire was sequenced with immunoSEQ multiplex PCR; TCRdb's copy has only in-frame clones and lacks some. The data show more than 60,000 clones, roughly 86% seen once. The source was PBMCs, collected around atezolizumab (anti-PD-L1) treatment. These TCRs come from a man aged 55 to 70 with urothelial cancer. Both conserved end residues are part of each CDR3. D genes are given only for firm matches. Clone size appears in some rows only: once, few, many, or a class for an expanded clone.

-	15	TRBV7-8	TRBD2	TRBJ2-1	CASSLSASGGGEQFF	TGTGCCAGCAGCTTAAGTGCTAGCGGGGGGGGTGAGCAGTTCTTC
-	15	TRBV7-3	TRBD2	TRBJ2-1	CASSLSSGRDNEQFF	TGTGCCAGCAGCTTATCTAGCGGAAGGGACAATGAGCAGTTCTTC
-	15	TRBV5-8	-	TRBJ1-2	CASSLEWGLGYGYTF	TGTGCCAGCAGCTTGGAATGGGGGCTCGGCTATGGCTACACCTTC
-	15	TRBV11-3	-	TRBJ1-2	CASSLGAWGNYGYTF	TGTGCCAGCAGCTTAGGGGCATGGGGCAACTATGGCTACACCTTC
few	14	TRBV28	TRBD2	TRBJ2-7	CASTLSGATYEQYF	TGTGCCAGCACTCTTAGCGGGGCTACCTACGAGCAGTACTTC
-	14	TRBV4-1	TRBD1	TRBJ2-5	CASSSQGVGETQYF	TGCGCCAGCAGCTCACAGGGGGTAGGAGAGACCCAGTACTTC
few	13	TRBV7-7	TRBD1	TRBJ2-5	CASSLDRGKTQYF	TGTGCTAGCAGCCTGGACAGGGGAAAGACCCAGTACTTC
-	14	TRBV23-1	-	TRBJ2-2	CAKQGFPNTGELFF	TGCGCGAAGCAGGGGTTCCCGAACACCGGGGAGCTGTTTTTT
-	14	TRBV9	TRBD1	TRBJ1-2	CASSAMGQGDGYTF	TGTGCCAGCAGCGCAATGGGACAGGGTGATGGCTACACCTTC
-	16	TRBV27	TRBD2	TRBJ2-7	CASRGLAGRKYYEQYF	TGTGCCAGCAGAGGACTAGCGGGAAGAAAATACTACGAGCAGTACTTC
few	13	TRBV10-3	TRBD1	TRBJ2-4	CAIQPGQAGIQYF	TGTGCCATTCAACCGGGACAGGCCGGCATTCAGTACTTC
-	15	TRBV5-1	-	TRBJ1-1	CASSYYRRENTEAFF	TGCGCCAGCAGCTACTACAGGCGGGAGAACACTGAAGCTTTCTTT
-	14	TRBV5-8	TRBD1	TRBJ1-4	CASSLTGGDEKLFF	TGTGCCAGCAGCTTGACAGGGGGGGATGAAAAACTGTTTTTT
-	12	TRBV6-5	-	TRBJ1-2	CASSLGGGGYTF	TGTGCCAGCAGCCTCGGAGGAGGTGGCTACACCTTC
-	14	TRBV27	TRBD1	TRBJ1-2	CASSLTGANYGYTF	TGTGCCAGCAGTTTAACAGGGGCTAACTATGGCTACACCTTC
few	13	TRBV7-3	TRBD1	TRBJ2-1	CASSSTGGNEQFF	TGTGCCAGCAGCTCGACAGGGGGCAATGAGCAGTTCTTC
-	14	TRBV7-8	TRBD2	TRBJ2-1	CASKGGRAYNEQFF	TGTGCCAGCAAGGGCGGGAGGGCCTACAATGAGCAGTTCTTC
-	15	TRBV18	-	TRBJ2-7	CASSPTRTASYEQYF	TGTGCCAGCTCACCGACACGGACAGCCTCCTACGAGCAGTACTTC
-	15	TRBV5-1	-	TRBJ1-1	CASSLAGDNGARAFF	TGCGCCAGCAGCTTGGCCGGGGACAACGGGGCTCGGGCTTTCTTT
-	14	TRBV5-1	-	TRBJ2-7	CASSLERPTYEQYF	TGCGCCAGCAGCTTGGAGAGGCCCACCTACGAGCAGTACTTC
-	16	TRBV12-2	-	TRBJ1-2	CASRLTYRNRLNGYTF	TGTGCAAGTCGCCTCACTTACAGGAACCGGTTGAATGGCTACACCTTC
-	15	TRBV7-8	-	TRBJ1-5	CASSLPRSPNQPQHF	TGTGCCAGCAGCTTACCTCGGTCTCCGAATCAGCCCCAGCATTTT
-	16	TRBV6-6	TRBD1	TRBJ2-3	CASSSLGTGATDTQYF	TGTGCCAGCAGTTCCCTAGGGACAGGGGCCACAGATACGCAGTATTTT
-	17	TRBV5-1	TRBD2	TRBJ2-7	CASSLVLAGGLSYEQYF	TGCGCCAGCAGCTTGGTACTAGCGGGGGGCCTGTCCTACGAGCAGTACTTC
once	14	TRBV5-8	-	TRBJ2-6	CASSLGPGANVLTF	TGTGCCAGCAGCTTGGGGCCTGGGGCCAACGTCCTGACTTTC
-	16	TRBV10-3	TRBD2	TRBJ2-1	CAISESGGRQRNEQFF	TGTGCCATCAGTGAGTCGGGCGGGAGGCAGAGAAATGAGCAGTTCTTC
-	17	TRBV11-2	-	TRBJ2-3	CASSLERGRGQRDTQYF	TGTGCCAGCAGCTTAGAGCGCGGGCGGGGGCAGAGGGATACGCAGTATTTT
few	17	TRBV6-4	TRBD2	TRBJ2-2	CASSDSSGGANTGELFF	TGTGCCAGCAGTGACTCAAGCGGGGGGGCCAACACCGGGGAGCTGTTTTTT
few	14	TRBV29-1	TRBD1	TRBJ2-3	CSVERRTGTDTQYF	TGCAGCGTTGAACGGCGGACAGGGACAGATACGCAGTATTTT